Listed below are T cell receptor beta chains from one sample, sequenced in a study of cytomegalovirus exposure and HLA in healthy donors. Sequenced by immunoSEQ multiplex PCR; TCRdb stores in-frame clones only, minus some. The repertoire includes 85,000 to 90,000 clones, around 74% of them detected once, and about 9.5% sits in the top ten. The sequencing sample was made of PBMCs. The receptors derive from a man younger than 45 in good health and CMV-seropositive. Both conserved end residues are part of each CDR3.

TRBV5-4	TRBJ2-5	CASRGDRGRETQYF
TRBV4-3	TRBJ2-3	CASSQDRGGTDTQYF
TRBV4-1	TRBJ2-3	CASSQAGWTAGSDTQYF
TRBV28	TRBJ2-5	CASSSLGQGRQETQYF
TRBV5-1	TRBJ1-1	CASSPTAYQGTEAFF
TRBV5-1	TRBJ2-7	CASSLAAGTGTYEQYF
TRBV5-4	TRBJ1-5	CASSLNRDTNQPQHF
TRBV15	TRBJ1-1	CATSIRGRTEAFF
TRBV18	TRBJ1-1	CASSPSSSEAFF
TRBV5-1	TRBJ2-5	CASSSRVSRETQYF